These 22 T cell receptor beta chains were sequenced from one sample in a study of OX40 agonist ivuxolimab in advanced cancers. Produced via immunoSEQ multiplex PCR; TCRdb's table is partial and in-frame only. The repertoire holds some 52,000 clones, with 85% to 95% as singletons. The sequencing used CD4+ or CD8+ T cells sorted from blood, collected in a trial of the OX40 agonist ivuxolimab. These receptors came from an adult with an advanced solid tumor such as melanoma, head and neck, liver or kidney cancer.

The rearrangement joins TRBV7-8 to TRBJ1-3, with D possibly being TRBD1 (6 bases). The germline gives CDR1 SGHVS, CDR2 FQNEAQ. V was clipped by 6 bases and J by 4 bases, with 22 bases between them. This CDR3 is built from 17 residues. CDR3 residues: CASSLPRTGTVGNTIYF. CDR3 bases: TGTGCCAGCAGTTTGCCTCGTACAGGGACCGTCGGAAACACCATATATTTT.

V usage is TRBV28 and J usage is TRBJ2-1; D might be TRBD2 (6 bases). V lost 3 bases to trimming and J lost 4 bases, with 19 bases between them. Germline-derived CDR1 and CDR2 are MDHEN and SYDVKM. This CDR3 contains 17 residues. CDR3 in amino acids: CASSLGFRDSPYNEQFF. Here the CDR3 DNA reads TGTGCCAGCAGTTTGGGATTCCGGGACTCCCCGTACAATGAGCAGTTCTTC.

This clone has just one count. The chain employs TRBV7-8 and TRBJ2-1, with 9 bases aligning to TRBD2. V lost 1 base and J lost 4; bases outside the gene matches: 5. The CDR3 is 16 residues long. From germline, CDR1 is SGHVS and CDR2 FQNEAQ. CDR3 DNA sequence: TGTGCCAGCAGCTTAGAAAAGCTAGCGGGGTACAATGAGCAGTTCTTC. Its protein product is CASSLEKLAGYNEQFF.

The chain carries TRBV13 and TRBJ2-7, with 10 bases aligning to TRBD1. This CDR3 spans 14 amino acids. Germline-derived CDR1 and CDR2 are PRHDT and FYEKMQ (reference sequence). Trimming removed 6 bases from V and 3 bases from J; junction bases left unmatched: 5. In nucleotides, the CDR3 is TGTGCCAGCAGACGGGGACAGGGGAGCTACGAGCAGTACTTC. This encodes CASRRGQGSYEQYF. The full variable domain, with the rest looked up from reference TRBV13 and TRBJ2-7, is AAGVIQSPRHLIKEKRETATLKCYPIPRHDTVYWYQQGPGQDPQFLISFYEKMQSDKGSIPDRFSAQQFSDYHSELNMSSLELGDSALYFCASRRGQGSYEQYFGPGTRLTVT.

This sequence joins TRBV15 and TRBJ2-1; possible D gene TRBD2, 6 bases. The CDR3 consists of 20 residues. Germline values: CDR1 LNHNV, CDR2 YYDKDF (reference sequence). Deletions cut 0 bases from V and 0 bases from J, with 21 bases between. CDR3 nucleotide sequence: TGTGCCACCAGCAGAGACCGGTGGGAAACGGGAGCGTACTCCTACAATGAGCAGTTCTTC. It is translated as CATSRDRWETGAYSYNEQFF.

The chain has TRBV2 and TRBJ2-3; D is unresolved. V was trimmed by 9 bases and J by 1 base, leaving 11 bases between them. This CDR3 has 13 residues. Germline V lookup: CDR1 SNHLY, CDR2 FYNNEI. CDR3 in amino acids: CARGSGGTDTQYF. The CDR3 nucleotides are TGTGCCAGGGGAAGTGGTGGCACAGATACGCAGTATTTT.

The chain combines TRBV7-9 with TRBJ1-3; D may be TRBD1 (5 bases). Germline V gives CDR1 SEHNR, CDR2 FQNEAQ (reference sequence). Between the trimmed V and J ends, which lost 5 bases and 0 bases, there was a span of 17 bases. This CDR3 has 17 amino acids. The CDR3 DNA reads as TGTGCCAGCAGCACAACAATCCAGGGAGGCTCTGGAAACACCATATATTTT. Protein: CASSTTIQGGSGNTIYF.

The rearrangement links TRBV11-2 to TRBJ2-1, with a weak D call TRBD1 (6 bases). V was pared by 6 bases and J by 7 bases, with 13 bases between. The CDR3 covers 13 residues. CDR1 and CDR2 from the germline V gene are SGHAT and FQNNGV. Written as DNA, the CDR3 is TGTGCCAGCAGATGGCAGGGGCGAAATGAGCAGTTCTTC. Its protein product is CASRWQGRNEQFF. Looking up the rest from reference TRBV11-2 and TRBJ2-1 gives the full variable domain: EAGVAQSPRYKIIEKRQSVAFWCNPISGHATLYWYQQILGQGPKLLIQFQNNGVVDDSQLPKDRFSAERLKGVDSTLKIQPAKLEDSAVYLCASRWQGRNEQFFGPGTRLTVL.

J is TRBJ2-7 and V is TRBV4-3, with D perhaps TRBD2 (6 bases). In germline, CDR1 is LGHNA, CDR2 YSLEER. V was trimmed by 0 bases and J by 2 bases, leaving 17 bases between them. The CDR3 extends over 17 amino acids. The CDR3 region has the DNA TGCGCCAGCAGCCAAGACCGCACGGGACTGACGGCCTACGAGCAGTACTTC. It specifies CASSQDRTGLTAYEQYF.

J is TRBJ2-7 and V is TRBV7-8; TRBD2 matches 12 bases. Unmatched junction bases numbered 5, after V lost 5 bases and J lost 0 bases. Germline V gene sequence: CDR1 SGHVS, CDR2 FQNEAQ. This CDR3 contains 16 residues. In DNA form, the CDR3 reads TGTGCCAGCAGCCAGGCGACTAGCGGGAGCTCCTACGAGCAGTACTTC. As protein: CASSQATSGSSYEQYF.

The chain has TRBV7-2 and TRBJ1-1; TRBD1 might be the D (5 bases). Deletions cut 3 bases from V and 4 bases from J, with 9 bases between. The germline CDR1 and CDR2 sequences are SGHTA and FQGNSA. The CDR3 has 13 residues. The CDR3 nucleotides are TGTGCCAGCAGCTTGGGGGGTGGCACTGAAGCTTTCTTT. It specifies CASSLGGGTEAFF.

V usage is TRBV9 and J usage is TRBJ2-5; 13 bases line up with TRBD2. Germline CDR1 reads SGDLS; CDR2 reads YYNGEE. V lost 7 bases to trimming and J lost 5 bases; unmatched junction nucleotides: 2. The length of the CDR3 is 13 residues. Here the CDR3 reads CASGLAGAETQYF. The CDR3 region has the DNA TGTGCCAGCGGACTAGCGGGAGCTGAGACCCAGTACTTC. The variable domain in full, with the rest retrieved from reference TRBV9 and TRBJ2-5, is DSGVTQTPKHLITATGQRVTLRCSPRSGDLSVYWYQQSLDQGLQFLIQYYNGEERAKGNILERFSAQQFPDLHSELNLSSLELGDSALYFCASGLAGAETQYFGPGTRLLVL.

This rearrangement joins TRBV27 to TRBJ1-1, with TRBD1 matching 7 bases. The ends lost 2 bases at V and 6 bases at J; junction bases unmatched: 6. The CDR3 loop spans 14 amino acids. The germline CDR1 and CDR2 sequences are MNHEY and SMNVEV (reference sequence). The CDR3 here is CASSLTPTGPEAFF. For the CDR3, the DNA is TGTGCCAGCAGTTTAACTCCGACAGGGCCTGAAGCTTTCTTT.

The chain has TRBV7-8 and TRBJ2-5, with 7 bases fitting TRBD2. CDR1 and CDR2 (germline): SGHVS, FQNEAQ. CDR3 length equals 15 residues. V was pared by 5 bases and J by 3 bases, with 9 bases of the junction left unmatched. CDR3 sequence (DNA): TGTGCCAGCAGCCCTTCAAAGGGGAGGGAAGAGACCCAGTACTTC. It is translated as CASSPSKGREETQYF.

The rearrangement joins TRBV28 to TRBJ2-5; 8 bases match TRBD1. After removal of 6 bases from V and 7 bases from J, the junction contained 10 bases not matched to a gene. The CDR3 spans 14 residues. Germline lookup yields CDR1 MDHEN and CDR2 SYDVKM. CDR3 protein: CASSRTGSVATQYF. CDR3 nucleotide sequence: TGTGCCAGCAGCCGGACAGGGAGTGTGGCGACCCAGTACTTC.

DNA of the CDR3: TGTGCCAGCAGTTTAGGGCTCTACAATGAGCAGTTCTTC. Encoded protein: CASSLGLYNEQFF. J is TRBJ2-1 and V is TRBV27; D gene uncertain. V was shortened by 2 bases and J by 3 bases, with 5 bases between the two germline ends. The germline V gene has CDR1 MNHEY and CDR2 SMNVEV (reference sequence). This CDR3 spans 13 amino acids.

The chain couples TRBV4-3 to TRBJ2-7; D is possibly TRBD1 or TRBD2 (5 bases each). From germline, CDR1 is LGHNA and CDR2 YSLEER. V was cut by 4 bases and J by 4 bases, with 17 bases left in between. This CDR3 spans 15 amino acids. CDR3 coding DNA: TGCGCCAGCAGCCCCGGCGTGGGGGTTATTTACGAGCAGTACTTC. Protein sequence: CASSPGVGVIYEQYF.

The V call is TRBV15, the J call TRBJ2-5, with D unresolved. Trimming took off 0 bases at V and 1 base at J, with 12 bases between the two ends. This CDR3 comprises 16 residues. Germline CDR1 and CDR2: LNHNV and YYDKDF (reference sequence). The CDR3 region is CATSRDLGTGQETQYF. In nucleotides, the CDR3 is TGTGCCACCAGCAGAGATCTGGGCACGGGCCAAGAGACCCAGTACTTC.

The rearrangement uses TRBV13 and TRBJ2-3; D is uncertain. The V and J ends lost 0 bases and 2 bases respectively, with 6 bases between them. Germline V lookup: CDR1 PRHDT, CDR2 FYEKMQ (reference sequence). This CDR3 is built from 14 residues. The CDR3 region has the DNA TGTGCCAGCAGCTTAGGTGGCTACACAGATACGCAGTATTTT. Translation: CASSLGGYTDTQYF.

The chain employs TRBV28 and TRBJ2-5; 10 nucleotides align to TRBD2. V dropped 4 bases and J dropped 2; count of bases not matched to a gene: 7. Germline-derived CDR1 and CDR2 are MDHEN and SYDVKM. This CDR3 is built from 16 residues. The CDR3 loop reads CASSYPGLAEQETQYF. In DNA, the CDR3 is TGTGCCAGCAGTTACCCCGGACTAGCGGAACAAGAGACCCAGTACTTC. Full variable domain (missing parts from reference TRBV28 and TRBJ2-5): DVKVTQSSRYLVKRTGEKVFLECVQDMDHENMFWYRQDPGLGLRLIYFSYDVKMKEKGDIPEGYSVSREKKERFSLILESASTNQTSMYLCASSYPGLAEQETQYFGPGTRLLVL.

The V and J genes are TRBV10-2 and TRBJ2-1, with D unresolved. This CDR3 spans 10 amino acids. CDR1 and CDR2 from the germline V gene are WSHSY and SAAADI. Trimming shortened V by 10 bases and J by 6 bases, and 7 bases separated the two germline ends. In nucleotides, the CDR3 is TGCGCCATCGGCAGCAATGAGCAGTTCTTC. Its protein is CAIGSNEQFF.

The V and J genes are TRBV11-1 and TRBJ1-1, with D perhaps TRBD1 (6 bases). Per the germline V gene, CDR1 is SGHAT and CDR2 is FQDESV (reference sequence). V lost 5 bases to trimming and J lost 4 bases, with 14 bases between them. CDR3 size: 14 residues. CDR3 amino acids: CASSEGGESTEAFF. The CDR3 DNA reads TGTGCCAGCAGCGAGGGGGGTGAGAGCACTGAAGCTTTCTTT. Combining the CDR3 with reference TRBV11-1 and TRBJ1-1 gives the whole variable domain EAEVAQSPRYKITEKSQAVAFWCDPISGHATLYWYRQILGQGPELLVQFQDESVVDDSQLPKDRFSAERLKGVDSTLKIQPAELGDSAMYLCASSEGGESTEAFFGQGTRLTVV.